Below are 19 T cell receptor beta chains sequenced from a single sample in a study of molecular identifiers for immune sequencing clone quantification. TCRdb reprocessed the PCR reads with MiXCR, giving one entry per CDR3 protein. The repertoire includes some 320,000 distinct CDR3 sequences, roughly a quarter of them detected once, and about 0.73% sits in the top ten. The material sequenced was naive CD8+ T cells from blood, with Jurkat cell RNA spiked in. The subset here: FACS-sorted CD8+CD4-CCR7+CD45RA+ naive T cells. The source of these receptors is a human donor in good health. Some libraries in this study had Jurkat cell RNA spiked in.

At least ten counts were recorded for this clonotype. The chain carries TRBV29-1 and TRBJ2-7; D is ambiguous. CDR1 SQVTM and CDR2 ANQGSEA come from the germline V gene. The CDR3 contains 10 residues. The V and J ends lost 3 bases and 7 bases respectively, with 7 bases between them. In nucleotides, the CDR3 is TGCAGCGTTGACGCCGGGGAGCAGTACTTC. Translated, it gives CSVDAGEQYF.

This clonotype was counted only a few times. The junction shows a germline mismatch at one end, possibly a read error. The J gene is TRBJ1-1, the V gene TRBV7-3; 8 bases are shared with TRBD1. CDR3 length equals 15 residues. Looked up from germline, CDR1 is SGHTA and CDR2 is FQGTGA. The chain's CDR3 is CASSSAGGMKTEAFF. CDR3 sequence (DNA): TGTGCCAGCAGCTCGGCAGGGGGCATGAAAACTGAAGCTTTCTTT.

This clonotype was counted at least ten times. The chain recombines TRBV2 with TRBJ1-5; 9 bases are a match to TRBD1. Looked up from germline, CDR1 is SNHLY and CDR2 is FYNNEI. The CDR3 loop spans 17 amino acids. With V trimmed by 7 bases and J by 0 bases, 10 bases remained unmatched. The CDR3 spells CASIFSGQGISNQPQHF. The DNA for the CDR3 is TGTGCCAGCATTTTCTCTGGACAGGGGATTAGCAATCAGCCCCAGCATTTT. Based on the CDR3 plus reference TRBV2 and TRBJ1-5, the full variable domain is EPEVTQTPSHQVTQMGQEVILRCVPISNHLYFYWYRQILGQKVEFLVSFYNNEISEKSEIFDDQFSVERPDGSNFTLKIRSTKLEDSAMYFCASIFSGQGISNQPQHFGDGTRLSIL.

Many counts were recorded for this clonotype. The chain is built from TRBV7-9 and TRBJ2-4; D is possibly TRBD1 or TRBD2 (5 bases each). The CDR3 extends over 15 amino acids. CDR1 SEHNR and CDR2 FQNEAQ come from the germline V gene (reference sequence). The germline V and J ends were trimmed by 5 bases and 0 bases, with 11 bases remaining between them. Here the CDR3 DNA reads TGTGCCAGCAGCAACCGGGACCTAGCCAAAAACATTCAGTACTTC. Translated: CASSNRDLAKNIQYF.

This clonotype was counted between two and nine times. The J gene is TRBJ2-1, the V gene TRBV18; the D gene could be TRBD1 or TRBD2 (5 bases each). Germline V gene lookup returns CDR1 KGHSH and CDR2 LQKENI. CDR3 length: 17 amino acids. The V end lost 6 bases, the J end lost 0 bases, and 18 bases lay between the germline ends. In DNA form, the CDR3 reads TGTGCCAGCTCTCCATCGCCCCAGGGACGCTCCTACAATGAGCAGTTCTTC. It is translated as CASSPSPQGRSYNEQFF.

On this clonotype: This sequence may be a read error, since a much larger clone differs from it by one base. The rearrangement uses TRBV6-1 and TRBJ1-1; no clear D gene. The germline V gene has CDR1 MNHNS and CDR2 SASEGT. The length of the CDR3 is 13 residues. This CDR3 reads CPSSVFFGAEAFF. CDR3 sequence (DNA): TGTCCCAGCAGTGTCTTTTTTGGCGCTGAAGCTTTCTTT.

This chain links TRBV11-2 with TRBJ2-3; perhaps TRBD2 as D (6 bases). The CDR3 covers 15 residues. Trimming removed 3 bases from V and 0 bases from J, with 10 bases in between. Germline lookup yields CDR1 SGHAT and CDR2 FQNNGV. This CDR3 is CASSFGGFSTDTQYF. Here the CDR3 DNA reads TGTGCCAGCAGCTTCGGGGGTTTTAGCACAGATACGCAGTATTTT.

This sequence joins TRBV6-5 and TRBJ1-1; 7 nucleotides line up with TRBD1. There are 13 residues in the CDR3. CDR1 MNHEY and CDR2 SVGAGI come from the germline V gene. V was pared by 4 bases and J by 5 bases, with 4 bases of the junction left unmatched. In nucleotides, the CDR3 is TGTGCCAGCAGTTCTACAGGGGAGACTGAAGCTTTCTTT. Amino acid sequence: CASSSTGETEAFF.

This chain links TRBV7-6 with TRBJ1-6; tentative D call: TRBD1 (6 bases). Between the trimmed V and J ends, which lost 5 bases and 8 bases, there was a span of 13 bases. The CDR3 is made up of 14 amino acids. Germline V lookup: CDR1 SGHVS, CDR2 FNYEAQ. CDR3 DNA: TGTGCCAGCAGCCGGACAGTATTCGATTCACCCCTCCACTTT. It specifies CASSRTVFDSPLHF.

This clonotype was seen many times. The chain uses TRBV29-1 and TRBJ2-3, with 7 bases identical to TRBD2. After removal of 5 bases from V and 0 bases from J, the junction contained 11 bases not matched to a gene. The CDR3 covers 16 residues. Per germline, CDR1 SQVTM and CDR2 ANQGSEA. CDR3 residues: CSVRGAAGVSTDTQYF. CDR3 DNA sequence: TGCAGCGTTCGTGGAGCCGCGGGAGTCAGCACAGATACGCAGTATTTT.

This clonotype was detected ten times or more. The chain links TRBV7-9 to TRBJ2-3, with 9 bases lining up with TRBD1. After removal of 4 bases from V and 4 bases from J, the junction contained 9 bases not matched to a gene. The CDR3 covers 16 residues. CDR1 SEHNR and CDR2 FQNEAQ come from the germline V gene (reference sequence). The CDR3 here is CASSSGQGRFADTQYF. The CDR3 DNA reads TGTGCCAGCAGCTCCGGACAGGGGAGGTTTGCAGATACGCAGTATTTT. The variable domain in full, completed from reference TRBV7-9 and TRBJ2-3, reads DTGVSQNPRHKITKRGQNVTFRCDPISEHNRLYWYRQTLGQGPEFLTYFQNEAQLEKSRLLSDRFSAERPKGSFSTLEIQRTEQGDSAMYLCASSSGQGRFADTQYFGPGTRLTVL.

This clonotype was observed a few times. The CDR3 loop is CASSLSRGAYQPQHF. CDR3 sequence (DNA): TGTGCCAGCAGCTTATCGAGGGGGGCTTATCAGCCCCAGCATTTT. The chain is built from TRBV13 and TRBJ1-5, with D perhaps TRBD1 (6 bases). V shed 2 bases and J shed 5 bases, with 13 bases lying between them. Germline CDR1 PRHDT, CDR2 FYEKMQ (reference sequence). This CDR3 has 15 amino acids. The full variable domain, rest sourced from reference TRBV13 and TRBJ1-5, is AAGVIQSPRHLIKEKRETATLKCYPIPRHDTVYWYQQGPGQDPQFLISFYEKMQSDKGSIPDRFSAQQFSDYHSELNMSSLELGDSALYFCASSLSRGAYQPQHFGDGTRLSIL.

This clonotype turned up a few times. The J gene is TRBJ2-7, the V gene TRBV2, with D unclear. Trimming stripped 3 bases from V and 0 bases from J, with 12 bases between. The germline CDR1 and CDR2 sequences are SNHLY and FYNNEI. The CDR3 extends over 15 amino acids. CDR3 region: CASSDLPTSSYEQYF. The CDR3 bases are TGTGCCAGCAGTGATCTCCCCACCAGCTCCTACGAGCAGTACTTC.

With respect to this clonotype: A much larger clone lies a single base off, so this may be a read error. The chain links TRBV19 to TRBJ2-7, with D unresolved. This CDR3 has 12 residues. Germline V gives CDR1 LNHDA, CDR2 SQIVND (reference sequence). V lost 9 bases and J lost 7, with 16 bases in between. The CDR3 sequence is CASSGAAREQYF. The CDR3 DNA follows: TGTGCCAGCTCTGGAGCAGCAAGGGAGCAGTACTTC.

The chain employs TRBV27 and TRBJ2-7, with 10 positions matching TRBD2. Germline CDR1 and CDR2: MNHEY and SMNVEV (reference sequence). V shed 5 bases and J 3 bases; nucleotides not matched to a gene: 7. The CDR3 is made up of 15 amino acids. This CDR3 is CASSPSAGGGYEQYF. CDR3 DNA sequence: TGTGCCAGCAGTCCGTCAGCGGGAGGGGGCTACGAGCAGTACTTC.

The CDR3 is CASLRMGEQYF. Written as DNA, the CDR3 is TGTGCCAGCCTTAGGATGGGCGAGCAGTACTTC. This chain joins TRBV27 and TRBJ2-7; D is ambiguous. V dropped 8 bases and J dropped 6 bases, with 11 bases sitting between them. Germline V gene sequence: CDR1 MNHEY, CDR2 SMNVEV (reference sequence). This CDR3 has 11 amino acids.

The chain carries TRBV10-3 and TRBJ1-2; 7 nucleotides line up with TRBD1. The germline V gene encodes CDR1 ENHRY and CDR2 SYGVKD. V lost 4 bases, J lost 6 bases, and 8 bases stayed unmatched. CDR3 size: 14 residues. The CDR3, as DNA: TGTGCCATCAGTGGGGACAGTATTAGTAATGGCTACACCTTC. This codes for CAISGDSISNGYTF.

This clonotype has at least ten counts. The chain combines TRBV9 with TRBJ2-1, with D tentatively TRBD2 (6 bases). Germline V lookup: CDR1 SGDLS, CDR2 YYNGEE. The CDR3 is 13 amino acids. V was shortened by 5 bases and J by 8 bases, with 14 bases between the two germline ends. CDR3 sequence: CASSGRMSYEQFF. The CDR3 DNA follows: TGTGCCAGCAGTGGGAGGATGTCATATGAGCAGTTCTTC.

This clonotype was picked up many times. This sequence joins TRBV5-1 and TRBJ1-2; D might be TRBD1 (5 bases). CDR3 size: 14 residues. Germline values: CDR1 SGHRS, CDR2 YFSETQ. The V end lost 2 bases, the J end lost 3 bases, and 11 bases lay between the germline ends. The DNA for the CDR3 is TGCGCCAGCAGCTTCGAGACAGCGCACTATGGCTACACCTTC. It is translated as CASSFETAHYGYTF.